These 15 T cell receptor beta chains came from one sample sequenced in a study of OX40 agonist ivuxolimab in advanced cancers. TCRdb keeps only in-frame clones here, not all; method: immunoSEQ multiplex PCR. Among roughly 58,000 clones listed, more than 85% were seen once. The source material was CD4+ or CD8+ T cells sorted from blood, sampled in a trial of the OX40 agonist ivuxolimab. These receptors all come from an adult with an advanced solid tumor such as melanoma, head and neck, liver or kidney cancer.

The CDR3, as DNA: TGTGCAAGTCGGGCCACACGGGACACTCAAAATGAGCAGTTCTTC. It codes for CASRATRDTQNEQFF. The chain combines TRBV12-2 with TRBJ2-1; TRBD1 was called by the table and not checked on the DNA. TRBV12-2 represents a pseudogene. The CDR3 covers 15 residues.

The V and J genes are TRBV7-9 and TRBJ2-1, with 10 bases identical to TRBD1. The junction had 15 bases not matched to a gene; V was cut back by 5 bases and J by 14 bases. This CDR3 spans 15 amino acids. Looked up from germline, CDR1 is SEHNR and CDR2 is FQNEAQ (reference sequence). In nucleotides, the CDR3 is TGTGCCAGCAGCCACCCGGGACAGGGGATGTTATCTGAGTTCTTC. Translation gives CASSHPGQGMLSEFF.

The chain joins TRBV5-4 to TRBJ2-2; 15 bases are a match to TRBD2. This CDR3 spans 17 amino acids. Germline values: CDR1 SGHNT, CDR2 YYREEE (reference sequence). Losses at the gene ends were 4 bases for V and 4 bases for J; bases not matched to a gene: 5. The CDR3 spells CASSMGLAGGSTGELFF. The CDR3 nucleotides read TGTGCCAGCAGCATGGGACTAGCGGGAGGTAGCACCGGGGAGCTGTTTTTT.

The J gene is TRBJ1-5, the V gene TRBV5-1; TRBD1 agrees at 7 bases. Germline CDR1 is SGHRS and CDR2 is YFSETQ. The CDR3 loop spans 15 amino acids. The V gene end was trimmed by 0 bases and the J gene end by 6 bases; junction bases not matched to a gene: 6. CDR3 in DNA: TGCGCCAGCAGCTTGGATGGGACAGTAGCTCAGCCCCAGCATTTT. It translates to CASSLDGTVAQPQHF.

The rearrangement links TRBV4-3 to TRBJ2-7; D is possibly TRBD1 (5 bases). The V end was cut by 3 bases, the J end by 2 bases, with 11 bases between. CDR3 length: 14 residues. Germline assignment: CDR1 LGHNA and CDR2 YSLEER. The CDR3 loop is CASSQHDSTYEQYF. CDR3 DNA: TGCGCCAGCAGCCAGCACGACAGTACCTACGAGCAGTACTTC.

In DNA, the CDR3 is TGCAGCGGTCTCGGACGGATGAACACTGAAGCTTTCTTT. This codes for CSGLGRMNTEAFF. The V gene is TRBV29-1, the J gene TRBJ1-1, with no clear D. V lost 7 bases and J lost 0, with 12 bases in between. Germline loops: CDR1 SQVTM, CDR2 ANQGSEA. CDR3 length: 13 amino acids.

This clone has just a few counts. The chain combines TRBV7-9 with TRBJ2-2; weak D call: TRBD2 (6 bases). The CDR3 runs 14 residues. Trimming cost V 6 bases and J 3 bases, with 11 bases left between them. The V gene's germline CDR1 is SEHNR and CDR2 FQNEAQ (reference sequence). CDR3 amino acids: CASSWDLYTGELFF. For the CDR3, the DNA is TGTGCCAGCAGTTGGGACTTATACACCGGGGAGCTGTTTTTT.

The chain joins TRBV7-8 to TRBJ2-7, with TRBD1 matching 7 bases. Germline-derived CDR1 and CDR2 are SGHVS and FQNEAQ. Trimming cost V 1 base and J 3 bases; bases outside gene matches: 6. CDR3 length: 15 amino acids. For the CDR3, the DNA is TGTGCCAGCAGCTTAGTGACAGGGAAGGGCTACGAGCAGTACTTC. Protein product: CASSLVTGKGYEQYF. Full variable domain (outside the CDR3, taken from reference TRBV7-8 and TRBJ2-7): GAGVSQSPRYKVAKRGQDVALRCDPISGHVSLFWYQQALGQGPEFLTYFQNEAQLDKSGLPSDRFFAERPEGSVSTLKIQRTQQEDSAVYLCASSLVTGKGYEQYFGPGTRLTVT.

This sequence joins TRBV11-3 and TRBJ2-1; 11 bases agree with TRBD2. The trim removed 5 bases at V and 5 bases at J, leaving 5 bases unmatched. Germline values: CDR1 SGHNT, CDR2 YENEEA. The length of the CDR3 is 15 residues. CDR3 protein: CASSPGLAVDNEQFF. CDR3 DNA sequence: TGTGCCAGCAGCCCGGGACTAGCGGTAGACAATGAGCAGTTCTTC.

The genes are TRBV7-8 and TRBJ2-1, with 7 bases identical to TRBD2. This CDR3 contains 18 residues. Germline V gene sequence: CDR1 SGHVS, CDR2 FQNEAQ. The trim removed 5 bases at V and 4 bases at J, leaving 17 bases unmatched. CDR3 DNA sequence: TGTGCCAGCAGCCCCCGCCGGGGAGGGAGCCCGCGTTACAATGAGCAGTTCTTC. Amino acid sequence: CASSPRRGGSPRYNEQFF.

The CDR3 region is CASSPGTEPDTQYF. DNA of the CDR3: TGTGCCAGCAGCCCCGGGACCGAGCCGGATACGCAGTATTTT. This chain joins TRBV5-4 and TRBJ2-3, with D perhaps being TRBD1 or TRBD2 (5 bases each). CDR1 SGHNT and CDR2 YYREEE come from the germline V gene (reference sequence). This CDR3 has 14 amino acids. Deletions cut 4 bases from V and 6 bases from J, with 15 bases between.

V and J are TRBV19 and TRBJ2-1; 11 positions agree with TRBD2. Germline CDR1 reads LNHDA; CDR2 reads SQIVND (reference sequence). The junction had 4 bases not matched to a gene; V was cut back by 6 bases and J by 0 bases. The CDR3 runs 16 residues. CDR3 DNA: TGTGCCAGTAGGGGGGGACTAGCGGACTCCTACAATGAGCAGTTCTTC. As protein: CASRGGLADSYNEQFF.

The CDR3 region is CASGHSGNTIYF. As DNA, the CDR3 is TGTGCCAGCGGACACTCCGGAAACACCATATATTTT. This chain joins TRBV11-2 and TRBJ1-3, with D maybe TRBD1 (5 bases). Trimming shortened V by 8 bases and J by 4 bases, and 9 bases separated the two germline ends. Per germline, CDR1 SGHAT and CDR2 FQNNGV. The CDR3 is 12 residues long.

The rearrangement links TRBV21-1 to TRBJ2-1; the table calls TRBD2, which could not be checked here. TRBV21-1 is designated a pseudogene. This CDR3 region has 15 residues. The DNA of the CDR3 is TGTGCCAGCAGCCGGACTAGCGGGAGTTCGAATGAGCAGTTCTTC. Residues: CASSRTSGSSNEQFF.

This rearrangement joins TRBV4-3 to TRBJ2-3; D is unresolved. This CDR3 is built from 14 residues. Between the trimmed V and J ends, which lost 0 bases and 6 bases, there was a span of 10 bases. The germline CDR1 and CDR2 sequences are LGHNA and YSLEER. The CDR3 DNA reads TGCGCCAGCAGCCAAGATATTGGTCAGGATACGCAGTATTTT. It yields the protein CASSQDIGQDTQYF.